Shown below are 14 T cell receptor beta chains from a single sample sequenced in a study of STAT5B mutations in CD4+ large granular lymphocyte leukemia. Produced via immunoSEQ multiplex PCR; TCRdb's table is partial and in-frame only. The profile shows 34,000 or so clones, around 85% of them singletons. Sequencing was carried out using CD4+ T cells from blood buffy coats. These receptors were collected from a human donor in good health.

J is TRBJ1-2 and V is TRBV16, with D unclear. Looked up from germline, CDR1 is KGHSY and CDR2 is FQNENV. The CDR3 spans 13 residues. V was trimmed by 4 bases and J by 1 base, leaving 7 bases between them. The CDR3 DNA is TGTGCCAGCAGCCGTAGTTTTAACTATGGCTACACCTTC. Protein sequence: CASSRSFNYGYTF.

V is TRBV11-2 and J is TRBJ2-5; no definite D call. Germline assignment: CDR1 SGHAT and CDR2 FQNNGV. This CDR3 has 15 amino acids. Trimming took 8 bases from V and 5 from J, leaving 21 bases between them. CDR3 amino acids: CASATLRGPRETQYF. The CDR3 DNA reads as TGTGCCAGCGCCACCCTCCGCGGACCTAGGGAGACCCAGTACTTC.

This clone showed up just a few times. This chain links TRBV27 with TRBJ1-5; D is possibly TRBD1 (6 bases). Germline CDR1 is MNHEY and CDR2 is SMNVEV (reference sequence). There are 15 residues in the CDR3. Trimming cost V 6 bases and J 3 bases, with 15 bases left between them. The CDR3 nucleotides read TGTGCCAGCAGCCCCGGATGGGGGCTCAATCAGCCCCAGCATTTT. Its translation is CASSPGWGLNQPQHF.

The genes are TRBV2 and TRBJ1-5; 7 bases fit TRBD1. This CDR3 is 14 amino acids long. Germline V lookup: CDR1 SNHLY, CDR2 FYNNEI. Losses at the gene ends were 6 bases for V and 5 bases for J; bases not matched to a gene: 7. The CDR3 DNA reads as TGTGCCAGCAGGGACAGACAGGGCGATCAGCCCCAGCATTTT. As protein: CASRDRQGDQPQHF. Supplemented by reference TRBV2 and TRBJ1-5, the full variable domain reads EPEVTQTPSHQVTQMGQEVILRCVPISNHLYFYWYRQILGQKVEFLVSFYNNEISEKSEIFDDQFSVERPDGSNFTLKIRSTKLEDSAMYFCASRDRQGDQPQHFGDGTRLSIL.

CDR3 sequence reads: CASTSGSPYNEQFF. Here the CDR3 DNA reads TGTGCCAGCACTAGCGGGAGTCCTTACAATGAGCAGTTCTTC. The chain couples TRBV5-4 to TRBJ2-1; 10 bases fit TRBD2. The CDR3 extends over 14 amino acids. CDR1 is SGHNT, CDR2 YYREEE, per germline (reference sequence). With 6 bases clipped from V and 4 bases from J, the junction kept 4 bases outside the gene matches. The variable domain in full, with the rest retrieved from reference TRBV5-4 and TRBJ2-1, is ETGVTQSPTHLIKTRGQQVTLRCSSQSGHNTVSWYQQALGQGPQFIFQYYREEENGRGNFPPRFSGLQFPNYSSELNVNALELDDSALYLCASTSGSPYNEQFFGPGTRLTVL.

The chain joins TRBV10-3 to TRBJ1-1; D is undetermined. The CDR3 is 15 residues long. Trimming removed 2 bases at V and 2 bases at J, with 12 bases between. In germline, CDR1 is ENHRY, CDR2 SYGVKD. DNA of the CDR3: TGTGCCATCAGTGAGCCTGGACTCCCAAACACTGAAGCTTTCTTT. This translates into CAISEPGLPNTEAFF.

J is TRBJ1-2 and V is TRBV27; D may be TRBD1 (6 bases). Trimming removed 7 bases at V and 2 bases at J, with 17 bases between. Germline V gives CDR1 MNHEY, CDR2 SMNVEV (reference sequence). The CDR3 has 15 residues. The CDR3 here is CASKTSGGPNYGYTF. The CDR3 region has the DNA TGTGCCAGCAAGACAAGCGGGGGCCCAAACTATGGCTACACCTTC.

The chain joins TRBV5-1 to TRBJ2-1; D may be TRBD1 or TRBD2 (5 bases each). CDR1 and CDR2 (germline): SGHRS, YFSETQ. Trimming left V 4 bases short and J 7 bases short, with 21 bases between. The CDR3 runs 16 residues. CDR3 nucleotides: TGCGCCAGCAGCCTCGGGACCCTACAAAAGGGGAATGAGCAGTTCTTC. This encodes CASSLGTLQKGNEQFF.

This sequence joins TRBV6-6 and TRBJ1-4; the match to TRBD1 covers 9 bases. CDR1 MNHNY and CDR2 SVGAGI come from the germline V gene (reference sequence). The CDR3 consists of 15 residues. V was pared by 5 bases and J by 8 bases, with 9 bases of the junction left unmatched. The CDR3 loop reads CASSPTGGAGEKLFF. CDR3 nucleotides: TGTGCCAGCAGTCCCACAGGGGGCGCAGGGGAAAAACTGTTTTTT.

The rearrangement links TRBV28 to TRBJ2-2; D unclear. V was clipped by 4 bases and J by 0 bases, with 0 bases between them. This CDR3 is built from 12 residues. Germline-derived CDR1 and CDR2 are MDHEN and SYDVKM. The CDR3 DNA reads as TGTGCCAGCAGTTCGAACACCGGGGAGCTGTTTTTT. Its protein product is CASSSNTGELFF.

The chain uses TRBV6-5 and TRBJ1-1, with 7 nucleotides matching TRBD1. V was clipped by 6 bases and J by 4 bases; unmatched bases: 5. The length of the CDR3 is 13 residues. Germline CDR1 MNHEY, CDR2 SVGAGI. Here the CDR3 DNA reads TGTGCCAGCAGCATCAGGGGGAGCACTGAAGCTTTCTTT. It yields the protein CASSIRGSTEAFF.

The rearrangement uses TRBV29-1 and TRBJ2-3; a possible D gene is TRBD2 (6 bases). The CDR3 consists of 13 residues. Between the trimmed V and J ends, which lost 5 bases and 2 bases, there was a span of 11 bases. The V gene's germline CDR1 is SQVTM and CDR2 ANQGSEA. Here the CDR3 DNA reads TGCAGCGTTTTGACTAGATTCACAGATACGCAGTATTTT. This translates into CSVLTRFTDTQYF.

The CDR3 region is CATSRDSGANVLTF. Written as DNA, the CDR3 is TGTGCCACCAGCAGAGACTCTGGGGCCAACGTCCTGACTTTC. The chain uses TRBV15 and TRBJ2-6; D is unclear. This CDR3 contains 14 residues. The V end lost 0 bases, the J end lost 0 bases, and 0 bases lay between the germline ends. CDR1 is LNHNV, CDR2 YYDKDF, per germline (reference sequence).

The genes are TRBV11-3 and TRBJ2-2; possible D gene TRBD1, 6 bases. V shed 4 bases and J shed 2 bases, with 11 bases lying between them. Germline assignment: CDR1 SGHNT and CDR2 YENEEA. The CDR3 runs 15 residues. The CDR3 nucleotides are TGTGCCAGCAGCTCCGGGACACTTAACACCGGGGAGCTGTTTTTT. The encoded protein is CASSSGTLNTGELFF.